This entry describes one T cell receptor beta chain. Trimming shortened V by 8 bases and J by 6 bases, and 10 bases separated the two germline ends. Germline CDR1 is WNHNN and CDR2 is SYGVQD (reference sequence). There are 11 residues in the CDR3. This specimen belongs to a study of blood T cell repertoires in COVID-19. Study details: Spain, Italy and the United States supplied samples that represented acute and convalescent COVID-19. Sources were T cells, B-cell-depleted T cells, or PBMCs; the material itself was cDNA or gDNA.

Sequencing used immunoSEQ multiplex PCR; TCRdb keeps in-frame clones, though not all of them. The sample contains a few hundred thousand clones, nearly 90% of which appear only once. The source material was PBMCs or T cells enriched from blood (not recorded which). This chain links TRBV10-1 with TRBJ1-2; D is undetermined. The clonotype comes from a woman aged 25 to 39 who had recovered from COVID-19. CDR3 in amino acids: CASCGLNGYTF. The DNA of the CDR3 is TGCGCCAGCTGCGGGTTAAATGGCTACACCTTC.